Presented here are 9 T cell receptor beta chains from one specimen sequenced in a study of chemoradiotherapy in HPV16-positive cancers. TCRdb's copy holds only in-frame clones and misses some; the assay was immunoSEQ multiplex PCR. The sample has around 62,000 clones, around nine tenths seen once; the top ten hold 4% to 4.5%. The source was blood, collected from a patient who underwent chemoradiotherapy. These TCRs come from a human donor with HPV-associated anogenital cancer.

This clone was observed once. The genes are TRBV5-8 and TRBJ1-4; D may be TRBD1 (6 bases). This CDR3 has 17 residues. V lost 5 bases, J lost 3 bases, and 20 bases lay in between. Germline CDR1 reads SGHTS; CDR2 reads YDEGEE. CDR3 sequence reads: CASSFIKGGSSNEKLFF. The CDR3 region has the DNA TGTGCCAGCAGTTTCATAAAGGGGGGTTCGTCTAATGAAAAACTGTTTTTT.

The V call is TRBV18, the J call TRBJ2-2, with 9 bases matching TRBD2. The germline gives CDR1 KGHSH, CDR2 LQKENI. CDR3 length: 17 residues. V lost 0 bases, J lost 0 bases, and 2 bases stayed unmatched. The CDR3 bases are TGTGCCAGCTCACCACCAGCGGGAGGCGCGAACACCGGGGAGCTGTTTTTT. This sequence encodes CASSPPAGGANTGELFF.

This clone has a single count. The V and J genes are TRBV6-6 and TRBJ1-1; D gene unclear. Germline V gives CDR1 MNHNY, CDR2 SVGAGI (reference sequence). V lost 5 bases to trimming and J lost 4 bases, with 11 bases between them. CDR3 length equals 13 residues. This CDR3 reads CASSASTGTEAFF. The CDR3 bases are TGTGCCAGCAGTGCCTCTACCGGCACTGAAGCTTTCTTT.

The chain carries TRBV9 and TRBJ1-1; D call uncertain. The CDR3 runs 14 residues. V gave up 0 bases and J gave up 2 bases, with 8 bases separating them. CDR1 and CDR2 from the germline V gene are SGDLS and YYNGEE. The CDR3: CASSVDPSNTEAFF. DNA of the CDR3: TGTGCCAGCAGCGTAGACCCGAGTAACACTGAAGCTTTCTTT.

The chain links TRBV27 to TRBJ1-1; D might be TRBD1 (6 bases). CDR3 size: 14 residues. Deletions cut 5 bases from V and 5 bases from J, with 15 bases between. Germline CDR1 is MNHEY and CDR2 is SMNVEV (reference sequence). CDR3 loop: CASSTGFGVTEAFF. Written as DNA, the CDR3 is TGTGCCAGCAGTACAGGGTTTGGAGTGACTGAAGCTTTCTTT.

This chain connects TRBV18 to TRBJ2-7; D possibly matches TRBD1 or TRBD2 (5 bases each). Germline CDR1 is KGHSH and CDR2 is LQKENI. V lost 6 bases and J 7 bases, leaving 13 bases between the germline ends. This CDR3 has 12 residues. The CDR3 coding sequence is TGTGCCAGCTCCCGGGACGCTGGTGAGCAGTACTTC. This encodes CASSRDAGEQYF.

This clone has only a few counts. The V gene is TRBV5-5, the J gene TRBJ2-3, with TRBD1 identical over 7 bases. CDR3 size: 15 residues. The V and J ends lost 3 bases and 5 bases, in that order; junction bases with no gene match: 9. The germline gives CDR1 SGHKS, CDR2 YYEKEE (reference sequence). The CDR3 loop is CASSSEGGAGDTQYF. As DNA, the CDR3 is TGTGCCAGCAGCTCCGAAGGGGGCGCGGGAGATACGCAGTATTTT.

J is TRBJ1-5 and V is TRBV11-2, with D perhaps TRBD1 (5 bases). Germline loops: CDR1 SGHAT, CDR2 FQNNGV. The V end was cut by 1 base, the J end by 10 bases, with 11 bases between. This CDR3 spans 13 amino acids. The CDR3 coding sequence is TGTGCCAGCAGCTTAGGATCGGGGCAACCCCAGCATTTT. It is translated as CASSLGSGQPQHF.

The rearrangement uses TRBV30 and TRBJ2-6; 8 bases align to TRBD1. This CDR3 spans 16 amino acids. Germline V lookup: CDR1 GTSNPN, CDR2 SVGIG (reference sequence). Trimming cost V 7 bases and J 0 bases; bases outside gene matches: 8. CDR3 bases: TGTGCCTCAACGACAGGGGCCAGCTCTGGGGCCAACGTCCTGACTTTC. Translating gives CASTTGASSGANVLTF.